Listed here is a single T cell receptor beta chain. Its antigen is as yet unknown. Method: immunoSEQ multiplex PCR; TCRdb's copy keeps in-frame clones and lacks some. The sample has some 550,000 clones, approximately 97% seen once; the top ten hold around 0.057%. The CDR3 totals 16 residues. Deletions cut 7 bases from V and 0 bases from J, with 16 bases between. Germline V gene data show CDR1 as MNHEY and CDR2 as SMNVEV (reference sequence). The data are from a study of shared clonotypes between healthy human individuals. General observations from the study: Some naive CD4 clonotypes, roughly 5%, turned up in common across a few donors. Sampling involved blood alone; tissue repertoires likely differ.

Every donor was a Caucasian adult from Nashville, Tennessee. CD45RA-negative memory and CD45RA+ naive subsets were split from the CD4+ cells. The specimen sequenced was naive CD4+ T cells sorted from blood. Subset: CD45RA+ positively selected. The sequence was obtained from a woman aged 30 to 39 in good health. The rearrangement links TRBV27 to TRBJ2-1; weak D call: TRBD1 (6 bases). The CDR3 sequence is CASKDNRASSYNEQFF. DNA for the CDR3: TGTGCCAGCAAGGATAACAGGGCAAGCTCCTACAATGAGCAGTTCTTC.